This TCR beta chain was documented in a study of shared clonotypes between healthy human individuals. Points from the study as a whole: Incompleteness in sorted-subset sequencing, despite large depth, was shown by rarefaction. Naive CD4 clonotypes were shared across several donors at roughly 5%. It was only blood that was sampled, and tissue repertoires likely differ.

CDR3 length: 19 amino acids. The V gene's germline CDR1 is LGHNA and CDR2 YNFKEQ. The V and J ends lost 0 bases and 0 bases, in that order; junction bases with no gene match: 8. As regards this clone: Its target is not known.

In the study's own analysis: With immunoSEQ giving junction-only sequences and no quality scores, filtering differed. TCRdb's table, derived via immunoSEQ multiplex PCR, lists solely in-frame clones and lacks some. V and J calls and clone size are those listed in that table; D and trimming were worked out from the DNA. The data contain hundreds of thousands of clones, around 96% of them singletons. The naive CD8 fraction comprised CD45RO-negative cells positively selected for CCR7 and excluded terminally differentiated effector memory CD45RA+ cells. J is TRBJ2-2 and V is TRBV4-2; 9 bases are shared with TRBD2. The TCR originated in a woman in her twenties or thirties in good health. Specimen: naive CD8+ T cells sorted from blood. CDR3: CASSQDRSGSPANTGELFF. The CDR3 nucleotides are TGTGCCAGCAGCCAAGATCGTAGCGGGAGTCCCGCGAACACCGGGGAGCTGTTTTTT.